A selection of T cell receptor beta chains follows, all from one sample in a study of beta chain features in type 1 diabetes. Profiled with immunoSEQ multiplex PCR; TCRdb holds only in-frame clones, not every one. The data contain about 150,000 clones, almost 8% of them singletons. Sequencing was done on a sample of central memory CD4+ T cells from blood. The source of these receptors is a man aged 18 to 29 with type 1 diabetes. CDR3s include the opening cysteine and the closing phenylalanine or tryptophan.

J gene	V gene	CDR3 protein
TRBJ1-2	TRBV27	CASSPFARANYGYTF
TRBJ1-2	TRBV28	CASSLGGRRGYGYTF
TRBJ2-1	TRBV6-1	CASSARGTGKYNEQFF
TRBJ1-4	TRBV13	CASSLYRGARNEKLFF
TRBJ2-7	TRBV30	CARSTGGEQYF
TRBJ2-3	TRBV30	CAWSVGLAGVRDTQYF
TRBJ2-5	TRBV5-4	CASSREGGETQYF
TRBJ2-5	TRBV28	CASHDRGKQETQYF
TRBJ2-3	TRBV5-4	CASSLRTGLTDTQYF
TRBJ2-1	TRBV15	CATSVYPQTGNEQFF
TRBJ1-6	TRBV5-1	CAGSLEDRGTSNSPLHF
TRBJ2-5	TRBV6-5	CASSYNPDQETQYF
TRBJ1-1	TRBV2	CASSWEANTEAFF
TRBJ2-4	TRBV5-4	CASVSGDIQYF
TRBJ2-5	TRBV5-1	CASSKLAGGPIAETQYF
TRBJ1-6	TRBV5-1	CASSLGLRDDNSPLHF
TRBJ2-1	TRBV6-5	CASSYFPSGGYNEQFF
TRBJ1-2	TRBV6-1	CASSEFGGNYGYTF
TRBJ2-2	TRBV4-2	CASSQHAGGSDTGELFF
TRBJ2-5	TRBV5-1	CASSLGGAGGPRSETQYF
TRBJ2-2	TRBV27	CASKNGPNTGELFF
TRBJ2-3	TRBV19	CASSMDRETQYF
TRBJ2-1	TRBV10-1	CASSSLAGVNEQFF
TRBJ2-7	TRBV6-6	CASSPRTPLYEQYF
TRBJ2-5	TRBV7-9	CASSSVIRGETQYF
TRBJ2-7	TRBV7-2	CASSFRLRLAGSYEQYF
TRBJ1-3	TRBV15	CATSRGTSGSGNTIYF
TRBJ2-5	TRBV11-2	CASSKIAGLQETQYF
TRBJ2-5	TRBV29-1	CSGHWGAETQYF
TRBJ1-2	TRBV5-1	CASSSTNQVGGYTF
TRBJ2-7	TRBV28	CASSLRFRQEQYF
TRBJ1-2	TRBV5-4	CASSYDRGGGYTF
TRBJ2-7	TRBV28	CASSPGQTYEQYF
TRBJ1-3	TRBV7-2	CASSLGTESNTIYF
TRBJ2-7	TRBV7-2	CASSFAVSYEQYF
TRBJ2-1	TRBV19	CASSIGTGTGSTYNEQFF
TRBJ2-1	TRBV20-1	CSAAGGNEQFF
TRBJ2-3	TRBV5-8	CASSLATADTQYF
TRBJ1-1	TRBV11-2	CASSSTATTEAFF
TRBJ1-1	TRBV5-4	CASSLDSPEAFF
TRBJ2-7	TRBV18	CASSPSSDEQYF